These 29 T cell receptor beta chains originate from one sample sequenced in a study of blood T cell repertoires in COVID-19. This table comes from immunoSEQ multiplex PCR, and its TCRdb copy is limited to in-frame clones, with some not included. The data hold 50,000 or so clones, with 70% to 90% observed a single time. Material for sequencing was peripheral blood. All receptors come from a human donor in a cohort sampled during active COVID-19.

This chain connects TRBV5-1 to TRBJ2-7; 10 nucleotides align to TRBD1. Germline V gene data show CDR1 as SGHRS and CDR2 as YFSETQ. V trimming: 7 bases; J trimming: 4 bases; junction bases outside the gene matches: 8. CDR3 length: 14 amino acids. DNA of the CDR3: TGCGCCAGCTCGACAGGGACAGGGGAGTACGAGCAGTACTTC. It specifies CASSTGTGEYEQYF.

The V call is TRBV5-6, the J call TRBJ2-1; perhaps TRBD2 as D (6 bases). The CDR3 contains 17 residues. The V end was cut by 1 base, the J end by 3 bases, with 17 bases between. The germline V gene encodes CDR1 SGHDT and CDR2 YYEEEE. CDR3 DNA: TGTGCCAGCAGCTTGCTGGGGGGAGGACCTAACTACAATGAGCAGTTCTTC. Translated, it gives CASSLLGGGPNYNEQFF.

This clone occurred once. V is TRBV7-8 and J is TRBJ2-7; D uncertain. CDR3 length: 14 amino acids. V lost 1 base to trimming and J lost 0 bases, with 7 bases between them. In germline, CDR1 is SGHVS, CDR2 FQNEAQ. DNA of the CDR3: TGTGCCAGCAGCTTAGACTGGAGCTCCTACGAGCAGTACTTC. Protein sequence: CASSLDWSSYEQYF.

V gene TRBV7-2 combines with J gene TRBJ2-3; 11 bases are a match to TRBD2. The germline V gene encodes CDR1 SGHTA and CDR2 FQGNSA. The V segment lost 3 bases and the J segment 5 bases; nucleotides outside the gene matches: 7. This CDR3 contains 16 residues. The CDR3 protein is CASSFSGGASGDTQYF. CDR3 DNA sequence: TGTGCCAGCAGCTTTAGCGGGGGGGCCTCAGGAGATACGCAGTATTTT.

The chain is built from TRBV6-2 or TRBV6-3 and TRBJ1-4; D perhaps matches TRBD1 (6 bases). There are 15 residues in the CDR3. V was shortened by 3 bases and J by 4 bases, with 12 bases between the two germline ends. Germline CDR1 reads MNHEY; CDR2 reads SVGEGT. The CDR3 region is CASSYIMDSNEKLFF. DNA of the CDR3: TGTGCCAGCAGTTATATTATGGACAGTAATGAAAAACTGTTTTTT.

V and J are TRBV30 and TRBJ2-5; TRBD2 aligns across 7 bases. The CDR3 is 11 amino acids. The germline CDR1 and CDR2 sequences are GTSNPN and SVGIG (reference sequence). V was clipped by 6 bases and J by 4 bases; unmatched bases: 2. The CDR3 DNA reads as TGTGCCTGCCCGGGAGGAGAGACCCAGTACTTC. This encodes CACPGGETQYF. The whole variable domain, filled in from reference TRBV30 and TRBJ2-5, reads SQTIHQWPATLVQPVGSPLSLECTVEGTSNPNLYWYRQAAGRGLQLLFYSVGIGQISSEVPQNLSASRPQDRQFILSSKKLLLSDSGFYLCACPGGETQYFGPGTRLLVL.

The chain joins TRBV28 to TRBJ2-1; D is undetermined. Trimming took off 8 bases at V and 3 bases at J, with 5 bases between the two ends. There are 11 residues in the CDR3. From germline, CDR1 is MDHEN and CDR2 SYDVKM. CDR3 sequence: CASESYNEQFF. CDR3 nucleotide sequence: TGTGCCAGCGAGAGCTACAATGAGCAGTTCTTC.

This chain links TRBV5-6 with TRBJ2-6, with unresolved D. The V end was cut by 0 bases, the J end by 0 bases, with 7 bases between. Germline assignment: CDR1 SGHDT and CDR2 YYEEEE. CDR3 length equals 16 residues. The CDR3 sequence: CASSLVPSSGANVLTF. The CDR3 DNA sequence: TGTGCCAGCAGCTTGGTACCCAGCTCTGGGGCCAACGTCCTGACTTTC.

This chain joins TRBV18 and TRBJ2-7, with 10 bases aligning to TRBD1. The CDR3 contains 14 residues. V dropped 8 bases and J dropped 3; count of bases not matched to a gene: 7. Per germline, CDR1 KGHSH and CDR2 LQKENI. For the CDR3, the DNA is TGTGCCAGCCGGGAGGGGACAGGGGTCTACGAGCAGTACGTC. This translates into CASREGTGVYEQYV.

This chain uses TRBV7-3 with TRBJ1-3; 7 bases line up with TRBD1. J gave up 4 bases and V 5 bases, and 8 bases lay outside the gene matches. CDR3 size: 15 residues. CDR1 and CDR2 (germline): SGHTA, FQGTGA. CDR3 DNA: TGTGCCAGCAGCCAAACAGGGGACATAGGAAACACCATATATTTT. It yields the protein CASSQTGDIGNTIYF.

This rearrangement joins TRBV27 to TRBJ2-1, with a weak D call TRBD1 (6 bases). The CDR3 sequence is 15 residues long. Looked up from germline, CDR1 is MNHEY and CDR2 is SMNVEV (reference sequence). V was trimmed by 3 bases and J by 3 bases, leaving 12 bases between them. The CDR3: CASSLATGHYNEQFF. The CDR3 DNA is TGTGCCAGCAGTTTGGCAACAGGGCACTACAATGAGCAGTTCTTC.

This sequence joins TRBV28 and TRBJ1-1; TRBD1 matches 7 bases. J lost 5 bases, V lost 6 bases, and 6 bases had no gene match. Germline CDR1 is MDHEN and CDR2 is SYDVKM. The CDR3 totals 13 residues. The DNA for the CDR3 is TGTGCCAGCAGCGCTGACAGGGTGACTGAAGCTTTCTTT. Translating it yields CASSADRVTEAFF.

The rearrangement joins TRBV7-2 to TRBJ2-3; 12 bases match TRBD1. CDR1 is SGHTA and CDR2 is FQGNSA in the germline V gene. This CDR3 is built from 17 residues. Losses at the gene ends were 5 bases for V and 6 bases for J; bases not matched to a gene: 12. In DNA form, the CDR3 reads TGTGCCAGCAGCCCGCTCCCGGGACAGGGGGCCGGGGATACGCAGTATTTT. Its translation: CASSPLPGQGAGDTQYF.

V and J are TRBV4-2 and TRBJ1-6; D unclear. V lost 1 base, J lost 4 bases, and 8 bases lay in between. Looked up from germline, CDR1 is LGHNA and CDR2 is YNFKEQ. This CDR3 has 15 amino acids. The CDR3, as DNA: TGTGCCAGCAGCCAAGTCGAACAGTATAATTCACCCCTCCACTTT. It codes for CASSQVEQYNSPLHF.

This rearrangement joins TRBV6-4 to TRBJ2-3; 7 positions match TRBD1. Looked up from germline, CDR1 is MRHNA and CDR2 is SNTAGT. With V trimmed by 3 bases and J by 0 bases, 6 bases remained unmatched. CDR3 length equals 16 residues. As DNA, the CDR3 is TGTGCCAGCAGTGAGGTACAGGGGATTAGCACAGATACGCAGTATTTT. It is translated as CASSEVQGISTDTQYF.

The V call is TRBV21-1, the J call TRBJ2-3; the D call in the table, TRBD2, was not verified against the DNA. TRBV21-1 is tagged as a pseudogene. The CDR3 is made up of 17 amino acids. The CDR3 coding sequence is TGTGCCAGCAGCAACCTGGGACTAGCGGGGGAAACAGATACGCAGTATTTT. Translated, it gives CASSNLGLAGETDTQYF.

This rearrangement joins TRBV7-2 to TRBJ2-7; 11 bases map to TRBD2. The CDR3 runs to 14 residues. Germline values: CDR1 SGHTA, CDR2 FQGNSA. V was pared by 4 bases and J by 3 bases, with 2 bases of the junction left unmatched. The CDR3 sequence: CASSSTSGNYEQYF. The DNA for the CDR3 is TGTGCCAGCAGCTCGACTAGCGGGAACTACGAGCAGTACTTC.

V and J are TRBV21-1 and TRBJ1-2; TRBD1 was called by the table and not checked on the DNA. TRBV21-1 is a pseudogene segment. This CDR3 has 17 amino acids. The CDR3 nucleotides are TGTGCCAGCAGCAAAAATGGGCGGGGGACAGGGCACTATGGCTACACCTTC. Its translation is CASSKNGRGTGHYGYTF.

V gene TRBV19 combines with J gene TRBJ2-7; tentatively, D is TRBD1 (7 bases). Germline V gene lookup returns CDR1 LNHDA and CDR2 SQIVND (reference sequence). Trimming stripped 6 bases from V and 2 bases from J, with 17 bases between. The CDR3 consists of 15 residues. In nucleotides, the CDR3 is TGTGCCAGTAGCCCAGGGGGGACCGTCACCTACGAGCAGTACTTC. Protein product: CASSPGGTVTYEQYF.

This clone was seen once. The chain joins TRBV7-8 to TRBJ2-7, with D possibly TRBD1 on 10 matching bases. The germline V gene encodes CDR1 SGHVS and CDR2 FQNEAQ. Trimming left V 0 bases short and J 3 bases short, with 24 bases between. CDR3 length: 19 residues. CDR3 loop: CASSLATGGLAGFYYEQYV. Here the CDR3 DNA reads TGTGCCAGCAGCTTAGCGACAGGGGGCCTAGCGGGGTTTTACTACGAGCAGTACGTC.

This clone has only one observation. The rearrangement uses TRBV20-1 and TRBJ1-1; TRBD1 matches at 10 bases. After removal of 3 bases from V and 4 bases from J, the junction contained 2 bases not matched to a gene. The germline CDR1 and CDR2 sequences are DFQATT and SNEGSKA (reference sequence). The length of the CDR3 is 13 residues. The CDR3 sequence: CSASGTGATEAFF. DNA of the CDR3: TGCAGTGCTAGTGGGACAGGGGCCACTGAAGCTTTCTTT.

V usage is TRBV7-2 and J usage is TRBJ2-7; 9 bases map to TRBD2. Trimming removed 4 bases from V and 4 bases from J; junction bases left unmatched: 11. In germline, CDR1 is SGHTA, CDR2 FQGNSA. The CDR3 runs 16 residues. CDR3 region: CASSYAAGAGGYEQYF. DNA for the CDR3: TGTGCCAGCAGCTACGCCGCGGGGGCGGGGGGGTACGAGCAGTACTTC.

The J gene is TRBJ2-3, the V gene TRBV7-9; D ambiguous. The CDR3 consists of 12 residues. The germline V gene has CDR1 SEHNR and CDR2 FQNEAQ (reference sequence). Deletions cut 1 base from V and 5 bases from J, with 4 bases between. CDR3 sequence: CASSLVGDTQYF. The CDR3 DNA follows: TGTGCCAGCAGCTTAGTCGGAGATACGCAGTATTTT. Combining the CDR3 with reference TRBV7-9 and TRBJ2-3 gives the whole variable domain DTGVSQNPRHKITKRGQNVTFRCDPISEHNRLYWYRQTLGQGPEFLTYFQNEAQLEKSRLLSDRFSAERPKGSFSTLEIQRTEQGDSAMYLCASSLVGDTQYFGPGTRLTVL.

This clone came up once. J is TRBJ2-3 and V is TRBV2, with 13 positions matching TRBD2. Per germline, CDR1 SNHLY and CDR2 FYNNEI. CDR3 length equals 16 residues. V lost 5 bases and J lost 4; bases outside the gene matches: 6. The CDR3, as DNA: TGTGCCAGCAGTATTACGGGACTAGCGGGGTCAGATACGCAGTATTTT. Translation gives CASSITGLAGSDTQYF. Combining the CDR3 with reference TRBV2 and TRBJ2-3 gives the whole variable domain EPEVTQTPSHQVTQMGQEVILRCVPISNHLYFYWYRQILGQKVEFLVSFYNNEISEKSEIFDDQFSVERPDGSNFTLKIRSTKLEDSAMYFCASSITGLAGSDTQYFGPGTRLTVL.

The V and J genes are TRBV23-1 and TRBJ2-2; D is undetermined. TRBV23-1 is recorded as an ORF, its role being uncertain. The V gene lost 7 bases and the J gene lost 4 bases, with 13 bases spanning the gap. The CDR3 is made up of 14 amino acids. This chain's CDR3 is CASTPYVRTGELFF. The CDR3 DNA sequence: TGCGCCAGCACACCCTATGTTCGCACCGGGGAGCTGTTTTTT.

This chain joins TRBV9 and TRBJ1-2, with 7 bases that match TRBD1. V lost 4 bases and J lost 5; bases outside the gene matches: 11. Germline V gives CDR1 SGDLS, CDR2 YYNGEE. CDR3 length: 15 residues. DNA for the CDR3: TGTGCCAGCAGCCCCCGGCAGGGGGAAGTGTATGGCTACACCTTC. Its protein product is CASSPRQGEVYGYTF.

The chain employs TRBV19 and TRBJ1-5; 7 nucleotides match TRBD1. Looked up from germline, CDR1 is LNHDA and CDR2 is SQIVND (reference sequence). The length of the CDR3 is 13 residues. V trimming: 5 bases; J trimming: 4 bases; junction bases outside the gene matches: 2. CDR3 in DNA: TGTGCCAGTAGTGGGACAGTAAATCAGCCCCAGCATTTT. Protein product: CASSGTVNQPQHF.

The V and J genes are TRBV6-5 and TRBJ2-7, with D possibly being TRBD2 (5 bases). CDR3 size: 13 residues. With 5 bases removed from V and 7 bases from J, the gap between germline ends came to 15 bases. From germline, CDR1 is MNHEY and CDR2 SVGAGI. The chain's CDR3 is CASSRDPGREQYF. As DNA, the CDR3 is TGTGCCAGCAGTCGGGATCCAGGAAGGGAGCAGTACTTC.

This clone was recorded only once. This chain uses TRBV27 with TRBJ2-5; TRBD2 matches 9 bases. J gave up 9 bases and V 3 bases, and 14 bases lay outside the gene matches. CDR3 size: 16 residues. Germline V gives CDR1 MNHEY, CDR2 SMNVEV (reference sequence). CDR3 residues: CASSFSGGPSARPQYF. CDR3 nucleotide sequence: TGTGCCAGCAGTTTTAGCGGGGGCCCCTCCGCGAGACCCCAGTACTTC.